The 26 T cell receptor beta chains below all came from one sample that was sequenced in a study of T-cell memory formation after mild COVID-19. TCRdb called the 5' RACE reads again in MiXCR, with one record for every CDR3 protein. The sample lists fewer than 400,000 distinct CDR3 sequences, approximately 15% occurring once. Sample: PBMCs or a T cell subset sorted from them (not recorded which). The receptors here all came from a man between 18 and 35 years old who had mild COVID-19 (a few samples of this study predate the infection). Cell type and time point are not known.

There are a few counts of this clonotype. The chain uses TRBV7-9 and TRBJ2-3; D remains ambiguous. Germline V gene lookup returns CDR1 SEHNR and CDR2 FQNEAQ (reference sequence). V lost 2 bases and J 6 bases, leaving 15 bases between the germline ends. The CDR3 covers 15 residues. The chain's CDR3 is CASSLPSAPDDTQYF. Here the CDR3 DNA reads TGTGCCAGCAGCTTACCCTCCGCACCCGATGATACGCAGTATTTT.

This clonotype has a handful of counts. V and J are TRBV27 and TRBJ2-4, with a weak D call TRBD1 (5 bases). V lost 1 base, J lost 7 bases, and 11 bases lay in between. CDR1 and CDR2 (germline): MNHEY, SMNVEV (reference sequence). CDR3 length: 14 residues. The CDR3 here is CASSLLEGANIQYF. The CDR3 bases are TGTGCCAGCAGTTTATTGGAAGGGGCGAACATTCAGTACTTC.

This clonotype has more than one count but fewer than ten. The chain combines TRBV5-1 with TRBJ2-1; either TRBD1 or TRBD2 may fit D (5 bases each). The germline V and J ends were trimmed by 4 bases and 7 bases, with 9 bases remaining between them. CDR1 is SGHRS, CDR2 YFSETQ, per germline. The CDR3 loop spans 12 amino acids. The DNA of the CDR3 is TGCGCCAGCAGCCGAGAGGGGAATGAGCAGTTCTTC. As protein: CASSREGNEQFF.

This rearrangement joins TRBV4-1 to TRBJ2-1; TRBD1 agrees at 8 bases. The CDR3 runs 17 residues. V was clipped by 4 bases and J by 8 bases; unmatched bases: 16. Germline lookup yields CDR1 MGHRA and CDR2 YSYEKL. This CDR3 is CASSLRFATGVIHEQFF. The CDR3 DNA is TGCGCCAGCAGCCTTCGTTTTGCGACAGGGGTAATCCATGAGCAGTTCTTC.

This clonotype was counted many times. The rearrangement links TRBV4-3 to TRBJ2-4; the D gene is possibly TRBD1 (5 bases). There are 17 residues in the CDR3. The V gene's germline CDR1 is LGHNA and CDR2 YSLEER. The V and J ends lost 0 bases and 2 bases respectively, with 14 bases between them. CDR3 loop: CASSQDPGHPSKNIQYF. DNA of the CDR3: TGCGCCAGCAGCCAAGACCCCGGACACCCTTCCAAAAACATTCAGTACTTC.

This clonotype was seen a few times. The V gene is TRBV20-1, the J gene TRBJ2-4; D assignment may be TRBD1 or TRBD2 (7 bases each). There are 15 residues in the CDR3. The V end lost 5 bases, the J end lost 1 base, and 15 bases lay between the germline ends. Germline lookup yields CDR1 DFQATT and CDR2 SNEGSKA (reference sequence). The CDR3 sequence is CSAGRGRGAKNIQYF. The DNA for the CDR3 is TGCAGTGCTGGGAGGGGGCGCGGGGCCAAAAACATTCAGTACTTC.

The rearrangement joins TRBV20-1 to TRBJ2-5; a possible D gene is TRBD1 (6 bases). Germline assignment: CDR1 DFQATT and CDR2 SNEGSKA (reference sequence). The CDR3 extends over 13 amino acids. Trimming shortened V by 1 base and J by 5 bases, and 11 bases separated the two germline ends. CDR3: CSARGGLGETQYF. In DNA form, the CDR3 reads TGCAGTGCTAGAGGGGGGCTAGGGGAGACCCAGTACTTC.

This chain uses TRBV4-1 with TRBJ1-6, with D uncertain. Germline values: CDR1 MGHRA, CDR2 YSYEKL. The CDR3 loop spans 13 amino acids. V shed 0 bases and J shed 11 bases, with 8 bases lying between them. In nucleotides, the CDR3 is TGCGCCAGCAGCCAAGATCGTGGGACACCCCTCCACTTT. Encoded protein: CASSQDRGTPLHF.

This chain joins TRBV5-1 and TRBJ1-2, with TRBD1 matching 11 bases. Germline V gene sequence: CDR1 SGHRS, CDR2 YFSETQ. Germline trimming cut 3 bases from V and 2 bases from J; bases unmatched to any gene: 6. The CDR3 contains 16 residues. The CDR3 nucleotides read TGCGCCAGCAGCTGGGGGACAGGGGGAATCAACTATGGCTACACCTTC. Translating it yields CASSWGTGGINYGYTF.

This clonotype has a handful of counts. V gene TRBV5-1 combines with J gene TRBJ2-2; D tentatively reads TRBD1 or TRBD2 (5 bases each). CDR3 size: 13 residues. From germline, CDR1 is SGHRS and CDR2 YFSETQ. Trimming stripped 4 bases from V and 7 bases from J, with 11 bases between. Here the CDR3 reads CASSGTGLGELFF. As DNA, the CDR3 is TGCGCCAGCAGCGGAACGGGGCTCGGGGAGCTGTTTTTT.

This clonotype showed up just a few times. The J gene is TRBJ2-7, the V gene TRBV4-1, with 7 positions matching TRBD2. After removal of 4 bases from V and 3 bases from J, the junction contained 6 bases not matched to a gene. The CDR3 totals 14 residues. CDR1 and CDR2 (germline): MGHRA, YSYEKL. The CDR3 here is CASSPNSGVYEQYF. The DNA for the CDR3 is TGCGCCAGCAGCCCTAACAGCGGGGTCTACGAGCAGTACTTC.

In its sample, this clonotype was seen many times. The V and J genes are TRBV3-1 and TRBJ1-1; possible D gene TRBD1, 6 bases. The germline CDR1 and CDR2 sequences are LGHDT and YNNKEL (reference sequence). The CDR3 is 16 amino acids. V lost 0 bases, J lost 4 bases, and 15 bases lay in between. CDR3 DNA sequence: TGTGCCAGCAGCCAAGATCGTGAAGGGGGAGTCACTGAAGCTTTCTTT. It translates to CASSQDREGGVTEAFF.

This clonotype was seen a few times. The CDR3 DNA follows: TGTGCCAGCAGCTTTTGGGGCGGGGGACCTAAAGAGACCCAGTACTTC. Its protein product is CASSFWGGGPKETQYF. The chain employs TRBV7-2 and TRBJ2-5, with 7 nucleotides matching TRBD2. The CDR3 covers 16 residues. The junction had 10 bases not matched to a gene; V was cut back by 3 bases and J by 3 bases. The germline gives CDR1 SGHTA, CDR2 FQGNSA.

The chain couples TRBV20-1 to TRBJ2-3; D is ambiguous. CDR3 length: 15 amino acids. Germline V gene sequence: CDR1 DFQATT, CDR2 SNEGSKA (reference sequence). V lost 5 bases to trimming and J lost 0 bases, with 15 bases between them. CDR3 region: CSAASRQLSTDTQYF. CDR3 DNA: TGCAGTGCTGCCTCTAGGCAGCTCAGCACAGATACGCAGTATTTT.

The chain combines TRBV5-1 with TRBJ2-7; 7 bases are shared with TRBD1. The CDR3 loop spans 15 amino acids. The junction had 10 bases not matched to a gene; V was cut back by 4 bases and J by 3 bases. Per the germline V gene, CDR1 is SGHRS and CDR2 is YFSETQ. This CDR3 reads CASSHLTGRGYEQYF. CDR3 nucleotides: TGCGCCAGCAGCCACTTGACAGGGCGCGGCTACGAGCAGTACTTC.

A few counts support this clonotype. The chain carries TRBV3-1 and TRBJ2-4; 8 bases are a match to TRBD1. Germline trimming cut 1 base from V and 6 bases from J; bases unmatched to any gene: 11. Germline-derived CDR1 and CDR2 are LGHDT and YNNKEL (reference sequence). CDR3 length: 17 residues. The CDR3, as DNA: TGTGCCAGCAGCCAAGTTAGGGGCAGGGGGCCGATAAACATTCAGTACTTC. It yields the protein CASSQVRGRGPINIQYF.

The chain has TRBV6-5 and TRBJ1-1, with D unresolved. The CDR3 has 12 residues. V lost 5 bases to trimming and J lost 7 bases, with 11 bases between them. In germline, CDR1 is MNHEY, CDR2 SVGAGI. The CDR3 nucleotides read TGTGCCAGCAGTCAGGTAGGGAGTGAAGCTTTCTTT. Protein product: CASSQVGSEAFF.

This clonotype has just one count. The genes are TRBV7-2 and TRBJ1-1, with D uncertain. The V gene lost 5 bases and the J gene lost 4 bases, with 14 bases spanning the gap. Germline-derived CDR1 and CDR2 are SGHTA and FQGNSA. The CDR3 is made up of 14 amino acids. As DNA, the CDR3 is TGTGCCAGCAGCCCCCTGAGGGCCGGCACTGAAGCTTTCTTT. This translates into CASSPLRAGTEAFF. The full variable domain, in which reference TRBV7-2 and TRBJ1-1 provide the parts outside the CDR3, is GAGVSQSPSNKVTEKGKDVELRCDPISGHTALYWYRQSLGQGLEFLIYFQGNSAPDKSGLPSDRFSAERTGGSVSTLTIQRTQQEDSAVYLCASSPLRAGTEAFFGQGTRLTVV.

The chain links TRBV6-1 to TRBJ2-1; the D gene could be TRBD1 or TRBD2 (5 bases each). Trimming left V 5 bases short and J 3 bases short, with 11 bases between. The CDR3 loop spans 14 amino acids. Germline V gene data show CDR1 as MNHNS and CDR2 as SASEGT. The CDR3 here is CASSSRDRYNEQFF. CDR3 sequence (DNA): TGTGCCAGCAGTTCACGGGACCGCTACAATGAGCAGTTCTTC.

The rearrangement joins TRBV29-1 to TRBJ2-5; D may correspond to TRBD1 or TRBD2 (7 bases each). V was pared by 5 bases and J by 2 bases, with 12 bases between. There are 13 residues in the CDR3. Germline V gene lookup returns CDR1 SQVTM and CDR2 ANQGSEA. CDR3 loop: CSVQGGEQETQYF. The CDR3 DNA reads as TGCAGCGTTCAGGGGGGGGAGCAAGAGACCCAGTACTTC.

In its sample, this clonotype was seen a few times. The J gene is TRBJ2-5, the V gene TRBV12-3 or TRBV12-4, with D maybe TRBD1 (6 bases). This CDR3 has 14 amino acids. Trimming stripped 5 bases from V and 2 bases from J, with 12 bases between. The CDR3 reads CASSPIDRQETQYF. CDR3 DNA: TGTGCCAGCAGTCCTATTGACAGGCAAGAGACCCAGTACTTC.

This clonotype was detected a few times. V is TRBV6-2 or TRBV6-3 and J is TRBJ1-2; D not certain. This CDR3 is built from 13 residues. Per the germline V gene, CDR1 is MNHEY and CDR2 is SVGEGT. Trimming left V 10 bases short and J 2 bases short, with 14 bases between. The CDR3 here is CATQFASNYGYTF. The CDR3 nucleotides are TGTGCCACCCAATTCGCTTCGAACTATGGCTACACCTTC.

This clonotype showed up just a few times. V gene TRBV6-6 combines with J gene TRBJ2-7; a weak D match, TRBD1 (5 bases). Germline lookup yields CDR1 MNHNY and CDR2 SVGAGI (reference sequence). Trimming removed 2 bases at V and 2 bases at J, with 10 bases between. CDR3 length: 14 residues. The DNA for the CDR3 is TGTGCCAGCAGTTACGCAGGGTCCCCCTACGAGCAGTACTTC. Its protein is CASSYAGSPYEQYF.

This clonotype was counted only a few times. V usage is TRBV24-1 and J usage is TRBJ2-5; D not resolved. Trimming stripped 2 bases from V and 7 bases from J, with 7 bases between. Germline values: CDR1 KGHDR, CDR2 SFDVKD. The CDR3 sequence is 12 residues long. The CDR3 is CATSDWLGTQYF. In DNA form, the CDR3 reads TGTGCCACCAGTGATTGGCTAGGGACCCAGTACTTC.

This rearrangement joins TRBV4-3 to TRBJ2-7; weak D call: TRBD1 (6 bases). The CDR3 is 16 amino acids. Germline CDR1 is LGHNA and CDR2 is YSLEER. Deletions cut 1 base from V and 7 bases from J, with 20 bases between. The CDR3 here is CASSQGFRDMHWEQYF. As DNA, the CDR3 is TGCGCCAGCAGCCAAGGGTTCCGGGACATGCATTGGGAGCAGTACTTC.

This clonotype turned up a few times. This chain uses TRBV12-3 or TRBV12-4 with TRBJ1-2; D is unclear. CDR3 length: 15 residues. V lost 4 bases and J lost 7, with 19 bases in between. The CDR3 sequence: CASSSIFLSSRGYTF. The CDR3 DNA sequence: TGTGCCAGCAGTTCGATTTTTCTCTCCTCGCGTGGCTACACCTTC.